The 27 T cell receptor beta chains presented below share a single source sample, sequenced in a study of somatic mutations in cytotoxic T cells in rheumatoid arthritis. Generated by immunoSEQ multiplex PCR, the TCRdb table keeps only in-frame clones and is missing some. The data hold about 11,000 clones, with roughly 69% observed a single time. The sample was CD8+ T cells sorted from blood. These TCRs come from a woman in her thirties or forties in good health.

This chain uses TRBV15 with TRBJ2-4; possible D gene TRBD2, 7 bases. Trimming removed 7 bases from V and 8 bases from J, with 18 bases in between. Per germline, CDR1 LNHNV and CDR2 YYDKDF (reference sequence). The CDR3 covers 14 residues. For the CDR3, the DNA is TGTGCCACCACTCCCTCGGGGAGGGGGGACATTCAGTACTTC. It specifies CATTPSGRGDIQYF.

The rearrangement uses TRBV4-1 and TRBJ1-5; D gene uncertain. Germline CDR1 and CDR2: MGHRA and YSYEKL. This CDR3 region has 13 residues. V was shortened by 3 bases and J by 4 bases, with 7 bases between the two germline ends. CDR3 residues: CASSQTWNQPQHF. CDR3 sequence (DNA): TGCGCCAGCAGCCAGACATGGAATCAGCCCCAGCATTTT.

This clone was recorded only once. CDR3 in amino acids: CAWSIRAAIAKNIQYF. In DNA form, the CDR3 reads TGTGCCTGGAGTATTAGGGCAGCTATAGCCAAAAACATTCAGTACTTC. The rearrangement joins TRBV30 to TRBJ2-4; no clear D. The V end was cut by 2 bases, the J end by 0 bases, with 14 bases between. Germline V gene sequence: CDR1 GTSNPN, CDR2 SVGIG (reference sequence). The CDR3 has 16 amino acids.

The chain employs TRBV14 and TRBJ2-1, with unresolved D. With 5 bases removed from V and 1 base from J, the gap between germline ends came to 6 bases. The CDR3 is 13 amino acids. Per germline, CDR1 SGHDN and CDR2 FVKESK. CDR3 residues: CASSKTSYNEQFF. The CDR3 DNA sequence: TGTGCCAGCAGCAAGACATCCTACAATGAGCAGTTCTTC.

The chain links TRBV29-1 to TRBJ2-1; TRBD2 matches 7 bases. V dropped 0 bases and J dropped 9; count of bases not matched to a gene: 14. Germline CDR1 SQVTM, CDR2 ANQGSEA. The CDR3 spans 16 residues. CDR3 coding DNA: TGCAGCGTTGAAGAACCTCTGGCGGGAGAGTGGAGTGAGCAGTTCTTC. Residues: CSVEEPLAGEWSEQFF.

CDR3 region: CASSLVRETEAFF. As DNA, the CDR3 is TGTGCCAGCAGCTTAGTCCGGGAAACTGAAGCTTTCTTT. This rearrangement joins TRBV7-2 to TRBJ1-1; D is unclear. The CDR3 is made up of 13 amino acids. CDR1 is SGHTA, CDR2 FQGNSA, per germline. Trimming took off 1 base at V and 5 bases at J, with 8 bases between the two ends.

This clone came up once. The CDR3 coding sequence is TGTGCCAGCAGTTTAGCGGTCGGGGAGCTGTTTTTT. It specifies CASSLAVGELFF. The chain uses TRBV28 and TRBJ2-2; no definite D call. V was clipped by 2 bases and J by 7 bases, with 5 bases between them. The CDR3 is made up of 12 amino acids. The V gene's germline CDR1 is MDHEN and CDR2 SYDVKM.

The V and J genes are TRBV13 and TRBJ1-2; the D gene is possibly TRBD1 (6 bases). The CDR3 consists of 19 residues. V lost 0 bases to trimming and J lost 0 bases, with 20 bases between them. Germline CDR1 PRHDT, CDR2 FYEKMQ (reference sequence). The CDR3 reads CASSLGDSPRGGANYGYTF. The CDR3 DNA is TGTGCCAGCAGCTTAGGGGACAGCCCGCGTGGTGGAGCTAACTATGGCTACACCTTC.

The chain joins TRBV4-1 to TRBJ2-1; 12 bases agree with TRBD2. Germline-derived CDR1 and CDR2 are MGHRA and YSYEKL. J lost 4 bases, V lost 2 bases, and 6 bases had no gene match. This CDR3 comprises 17 residues. Written as DNA, the CDR3 is TGCGCCAGCAGCCAATCCCAACTAGCGGGGGGATACAATGAGCAGTTCTTC. It codes for CASSQSQLAGGYNEQFF.

The V call is TRBV19, the J call TRBJ2-3; D is possibly TRBD1 (5 bases). This CDR3 comprises 13 residues. V dropped 4 bases and J dropped 2 bases, with 7 bases sitting between them. Germline assignment: CDR1 LNHDA and CDR2 SQIVND (reference sequence). The CDR3 protein is CASSTGYTDTQYF. In DNA, the CDR3 is TGTGCCAGTAGTACAGGGTACACAGATACGCAGTATTTT.

The J gene is TRBJ1-1, the V gene TRBV9; perhaps TRBD1 as D (5 bases). The germline V and J ends were trimmed by 4 bases and 4 bases, with 11 bases remaining between them. The CDR3 contains 13 residues. Per the germline V gene, CDR1 is SGDLS and CDR2 is YYNGEE. This chain's CDR3 is CASSPWGGTEAFF. DNA of the CDR3: TGTGCCAGCAGCCCTTGGGGGGGCACTGAAGCTTTCTTT.

J is TRBJ2-1 and V is TRBV11-3; D not resolved. Germline CDR1 and CDR2: SGHNT and YENEEA. V lost 5 bases, J lost 6 bases, and 11 bases lay in between. This CDR3 has 13 amino acids. The CDR3 DNA sequence: TGTGCCAGCAGCCTCGACACAACCAATGAGCAGTTCTTC. Translating it yields CASSLDTTNEQFF. Looking up the rest from reference TRBV11-3 and TRBJ2-1 gives the full variable domain: EAGVVQSPRYKIIEKKQPVAFWCNPISGHNTLYWYLQNLGQGPELLIRYENEEAVDDSQLPKDRFSAERLKGVDSTLKIQPAELGDSAVYLCASSLDTTNEQFFGPGTRLTVL.

The rearrangement uses TRBV5-4 and TRBJ2-2, with TRBD2 matching 12 bases. Trimming took 4 bases from V and 5 from J; bases not matched to a gene: 6. This CDR3 comprises 16 residues. Germline CDR1 is SGHNT and CDR2 is YYREEE (reference sequence). The CDR3 loop reads CASSPRLAGVTGELFF. DNA for the CDR3: TGTGCCAGCAGCCCGAGACTAGCGGGAGTAACCGGGGAGCTGTTTTTT. Combining the CDR3 with reference TRBV5-4 and TRBJ2-2 gives the whole variable domain ETGVTQSPTHLIKTRGQQVTLRCSSQSGHNTVSWYQQALGQGPQFIFQYYREEENGRGNFPPRFSGLQFPNYSSELNVNALELDDSALYLCASSPRLAGVTGELFFGEGSRLTVL.

V is TRBV6-4 and J is TRBJ1-2; no clear D. This CDR3 region has 14 residues. From germline, CDR1 is MRHNA and CDR2 SNTAGT. V dropped 5 bases and J dropped 4 bases, with 14 bases sitting between them. CDR3 DNA sequence: TGTGCCAGCAGTTATAGGGAAACGAGCTATGGCTACACCTTC. This encodes CASSYRETSYGYTF.

This clone was counted a few times. V and J are TRBV6-5 and TRBJ2-7, with a tentative D call TRBD2 (5 bases). V lost 7 bases, J lost 2 bases, and 12 bases lay in between. Germline V gene data show CDR1 as MNHEY and CDR2 as SVGAGI. The CDR3 contains 13 residues. CDR3 sequence reads: CASTMGEPYEQYF. Written as DNA, the CDR3 is TGTGCCAGCACCATGGGAGAACCCTACGAGCAGTACTTC.

This rearrangement joins TRBV7-9 to TRBJ1-3, with D maybe TRBD1 (5 bases). CDR3 size: 15 residues. CDR1 is SEHNR, CDR2 FQNEAQ, per germline (reference sequence). The ends were cut back, 6 bases at V and 6 bases at J, with 18 bases in the middle. CDR3 bases: TGTGCCAGCAGTCAAACCCAGGGCTCCAAAAACACCATATATTTT. Protein sequence: CASSQTQGSKNTIYF.

This chain uses TRBV5-5 with TRBJ1-1; D unresolved. The CDR3 extends over 14 amino acids. The V end was cut by 0 bases, the J end by 1 base, with 7 bases between. CDR1 and CDR2 from the germline V gene are SGHKS and YYEKEE (reference sequence). The CDR3 DNA sequence: TGTGCCAGCAGCTTGGGTTGGGGGAACACTGAAGCTTTCTTT. Translating gives CASSLGWGNTEAFF.

The rearrangement links TRBV27 to TRBJ2-7; D is ambiguous. V dropped 4 bases and J dropped 0 bases, with 10 bases sitting between them. Germline CDR1 is MNHEY and CDR2 is SMNVEV (reference sequence). The CDR3 contains 14 residues. The CDR3 spells CASSSGRISYEQYF. In DNA, the CDR3 is TGTGCCAGCAGTTCAGGCCGGATCTCCTACGAGCAGTACTTC.

The V gene is TRBV29-1, the J gene TRBJ1-2, with D tentatively TRBD1 (5 bases). Germline values: CDR1 SQVTM, CDR2 ANQGSEA. Trimming removed 0 bases at V and 4 bases at J, with 12 bases between. The CDR3 contains 14 residues. The CDR3 protein is CSVEESGLTYGYTF. CDR3 in DNA: TGCAGCGTTGAAGAATCGGGACTCACCTATGGCTACACCTTC. Full variable domain (missing parts from reference TRBV29-1 and TRBJ1-2): SAVISQKPSRDICQRGTSLTIQCQVDSQVTMMFWYRQQPGQSLTLIATANQGSEATYESGFVIDKFPISRPNLTFSTLTVSNMSPEDSSIYLCSVEESGLTYGYTFGSGTRLTVV.

The chain has TRBV2 and TRBJ1-6, with D unresolved. V was trimmed by 6 bases and J by 11 bases, leaving 23 bases between them. CDR3 length equals 16 residues. The germline V gene has CDR1 SNHLY and CDR2 FYNNEI. CDR3 nucleotides: TGTGCCAGCAGCGAAAAGGCGCAAATCGGACGGACACCCCTCCACTTT. It yields the protein CASSEKAQIGRTPLHF.

V is TRBV14 and J is TRBJ2-5, with TRBD2 as a possible D gene (5 bases). Trimming pared 1 base from V and 2 bases from J, leaving 8 bases between. From germline, CDR1 is SGHDN and CDR2 FVKESK. The CDR3 has 14 residues. The CDR3 DNA follows: TGTGCCAGCAGCCAAGTCAGCGGACAAGAGACCCAGTACTTC. Translation: CASSQVSGQETQYF.

The chain employs TRBV2 and TRBJ1-2, with 8 bases aligning to TRBD1. The CDR3 covers 15 residues. The junction had 7 bases not matched to a gene; V was cut back by 4 bases and J by 3 bases. CDR1 and CDR2 (germline): SNHLY, FYNNEI. The CDR3 region is CASSADRDSYYGYTF. CDR3 sequence (DNA): TGTGCCAGCAGTGCGGACAGGGACTCATACTATGGCTACACCTTC.

The rearrangement links TRBV4-1 to TRBJ2-2; TRBD1 agrees at 9 bases. The junction had 0 bases not matched to a gene; V was cut back by 6 bases and J by 1 base. CDR3 length: 14 amino acids. Germline V gene data show CDR1 as MGHRA and CDR2 as YSYEKL. The CDR3 here is CASRDRGNTGELFF. CDR3 bases: TGCGCCAGCAGGGACAGGGGGAACACCGGGGAGCTGTTTTTT.

The rearrangement uses TRBV7-3 and TRBJ2-3; TRBD2 agrees at 9 bases. The CDR3 has 16 amino acids. Germline CDR1 SGHTA, CDR2 FQGTGA. The junction had 6 bases not matched to a gene; V was cut back by 5 bases and J by 0 bases. Here the CDR3 DNA reads TGTGCCAGCAGCGAGACTAGCGGAGGGAGCACAGATACGCAGTATTTT. Its translation is CASSETSGGSTDTQYF.

Only a few counts were recorded for this clone. CDR3 in amino acids: CASSFPTDLNEKLFF. CDR3 DNA: TGTGCCAGCAGTTTCCCAACGGACCTGAATGAAAAACTGTTTTTT. The chain links TRBV28 to TRBJ1-4; D is unresolved. Germline V lookup: CDR1 MDHEN, CDR2 SYDVKM. The CDR3 totals 15 residues. V was shortened by 3 bases and J by 5 bases, with 13 bases between the two germline ends.

V usage is TRBV10-3 and J usage is TRBJ1-6, with a tentative D call TRBD1 (5 bases). With 2 bases removed from V and 8 bases from J, the gap between germline ends came to 10 bases. Germline CDR1 reads ENHRY; CDR2 reads SYGVKD. The CDR3 is made up of 14 amino acids. The CDR3 nucleotides are TGTGCCATCAGTGAGCCCGGGACTGATTCACCCCTCCACTTT. It translates to CAISEPGTDSPLHF.

The genes are TRBV7-2 and TRBJ1-1, with D uncertain. The CDR3 spans 14 residues. CDR1 SGHTA and CDR2 FQGNSA come from the germline V gene. Trimming took 1 base from V and 2 from J, leaving 8 bases between them. This CDR3 is CASSLVGDNTEAFF. The CDR3 nucleotides are TGTGCCAGCAGCTTAGTCGGGGATAACACTGAAGCTTTCTTT.